These 30 T cell receptor beta chains originate from one sample sequenced in a study of cytomegalovirus exposure and HLA in healthy donors. PCR amplification relied on 60 Vbeta primers (plus 13 Jbeta primers). Assay used: immunoSEQ multiplex PCR; TCRdb lists only in-frame clones, some missing. The table has some 170,000 clones, 80% to 90% seen once. The sequencing input was PBMCs. Every receptor here comes from a woman under 30 in good health and CMV-seropositive.

The chain links TRBV2 to TRBJ2-7; 7 bases match TRBD2. This CDR3 has 13 amino acids. The junction had 9 bases not matched to a gene; V was cut back by 6 bases and J by 7 bases. CDR1 SNHLY and CDR2 FYNNEI come from the germline V gene. The CDR3 spells CASRGLDGGEQYF. For the CDR3, the DNA is TGTGCCAGCAGAGGACTGGACGGGGGGGAGCAGTACTTC.

The chain couples TRBV7-2 to TRBJ2-6; 7 nucleotides align to TRBD1. The CDR3 runs to 15 residues. Germline V lookup: CDR1 SGHTA, CDR2 FQGNSA. V trimming: 5 bases; J trimming: 4 bases; junction bases outside the gene matches: 5. The CDR3 DNA is TGTGCCAGCAGCGTATACAGGGGAGGGGCCAACGTCCTGACTTTC. Translated, it gives CASSVYRGGANVLTF. Using reference TRBV7-2 and TRBJ2-6 for the parts outside the CDR3, the full variable domain is GAGVSQSPSNKVTEKGKDVELRCDPISGHTALYWYRQSLGQGLEFLIYFQGNSAPDKSGLPSDRFSAERTGGSVSTLTIQRTQQEDSAVYLCASSVYRGGANVLTFGAGSRLTVL.

J is TRBJ1-3 and V is TRBV6-5; D ambiguous. V gave up 2 bases and J gave up 3 bases, with 8 bases separating them. Germline values: CDR1 MNHEY, CDR2 SVGAGI. The CDR3 covers 14 residues. CDR3 residues: CASSYSILGNTIYF. The CDR3 bases are TGTGCCAGCAGTTACAGTATACTTGGAAACACCATATATTTT.

This chain connects TRBV2 to TRBJ1-1; 7 bases fit TRBD1. The CDR3 runs to 11 residues. Germline V gene sequence: CDR1 SNHLY, CDR2 FYNNEI. The V gene end was trimmed by 8 bases and the J gene end by 4 bases; junction bases not matched to a gene: 1. The CDR3 here is CASHRGTEAFF. CDR3 coding DNA: TGTGCCAGCCACAGGGGCACTGAAGCTTTCTTT.

With respect to this clone: One junction end disagrees with the germline gene, perhaps due to a read error. Here the CDR3 DNA reads TGCAGCGTAGAAGGACAGGCCGGTCCGCACCTCTACGAGCAGTACTTC. Translating it yields CSVEGQAGPHLYEQYF. The V gene is TRBV29-1, the J gene TRBJ2-7; TRBD1 aligns across 7 bases. The CDR3 extends over 16 amino acids. Germline-derived CDR1 and CDR2 are SQVTM and ANQGSEA.

The chain links TRBV19 to TRBJ2-2; TRBD2 matches at 12 bases. Germline V gene lookup returns CDR1 LNHDA and CDR2 SQIVND (reference sequence). CDR3 length equals 18 residues. The CDR3 region has the DNA TGTCCTGCCAGTAGGGGCCTAGCGGGGGGGCCCGGCACCGGGGAGCTGTTTTTT. As protein: CPASRGLAGGPGTGELFF. Based on the CDR3 plus reference TRBV19 and TRBJ2-2, the full variable domain is DGGITQSPKYLFRKEGQNVTLSCEQNLNHDAMYWYRQDPGQGLRLIYYSQIVNDFQKGDIAEGYSVSREKKESFPLTVTSAQKNPTAFYLCPASRGLAGGPGTGELFFGEGSRLTVL.

The chain uses TRBV6-5 and TRBJ2-1, with TRBD1 identical over 8 bases. CDR3 size: 12 residues. Trimming took 5 bases from V and 9 from J; bases not matched to a gene: 3. Looked up from germline, CDR1 is MNHEY and CDR2 is SVGAGI. CDR3 amino acids: CASSQGAGEQFF. CDR3 DNA sequence: TGTGCCAGCAGTCAGGGGGCTGGTGAGCAGTTCTTC.

The chain combines TRBV7-9 with TRBJ1-4, with TRBD1 matching 9 bases. Germline V CDR1 and CDR2: SEHNR, FQNEAQ (reference sequence). Unmatched junction bases numbered 2, after V lost 4 bases and J lost 5 bases. There are 14 residues in the CDR3. The CDR3 sequence: CASSSGTGNEKLFF. DNA of the CDR3: TGTGCCAGCAGCTCCGGGACAGGGAATGAAAAACTGTTTTTT. Full variable domain (missing parts from reference TRBV7-9 and TRBJ1-4): DTGVSQNPRHKITKRGQNVTFRCDPISEHNRLYWYRQTLGQGPEFLTYFQNEAQLEKSRLLSDRFSAERPKGSFSTLEIQRTEQGDSAMYLCASSSGTGNEKLFFGSGTQLSVL.

This chain links TRBV5-1 with TRBJ2-7; 11 bases are a match to TRBD1. V gave up 5 bases and J gave up 2 bases; unmatched junction bases: 9. Germline CDR1 reads SGHRS; CDR2 reads YFSETQ. CDR3 length: 16 amino acids. The CDR3 spells CASRTRPGQGAYEQYF. The CDR3 nucleotides read TGCGCCAGCAGAACCCGCCCGGGACAGGGGGCCTACGAGCAGTACTTC.

The chain links TRBV27 to TRBJ2-7; 12 bases are a match to TRBD2. Germline lookup yields CDR1 MNHEY and CDR2 SMNVEV (reference sequence). This CDR3 is built from 14 residues. The V segment lost 5 bases and the J segment 5 bases; nucleotides outside the gene matches: 4. CDR3 amino acids: CASSPTSGGNEQYF. DNA of the CDR3: TGTGCCAGCAGTCCGACTAGCGGGGGAAACGAGCAGTACTTC.

The chain links TRBV2 to TRBJ2-1, with 9 bases identical to TRBD2. Germline assignment: CDR1 SNHLY and CDR2 FYNNEI. The CDR3 extends over 15 amino acids. The V segment lost 6 bases and the J segment 6 bases; nucleotides outside the gene matches: 9. For the CDR3, the DNA is TGTGCCAGCAGCCTCGCGGGGGGGGGAAGCAATGAGCAGTTCTTC. Protein product: CASSLAGGGSNEQFF.

The chain combines TRBV4-3 with TRBJ1-4, with TRBD1 matching over 7 bases. Germline V CDR1 and CDR2: LGHNA, YSLEER. This CDR3 contains 15 residues. V trimming: 3 bases; J trimming: 6 bases; junction bases outside the gene matches: 7. The CDR3, as DNA: TGCGCCAGCAGCCAGACAGGGTGGGAACATGAAAAACTGTTTTTT. Protein: CASSQTGWEHEKLFF.

The chain couples TRBV2 to TRBJ1-1, with D unclear. Trimming removed 9 bases from V and 0 bases from J, with 14 bases in between. The CDR3 is 14 amino acids. Germline-derived CDR1 and CDR2 are SNHLY and FYNNEI. This CDR3 is CASRREGMNTEAFF. Here the CDR3 DNA reads TGTGCCAGTCGGAGGGAGGGTATGAACACTGAAGCTTTCTTT.

The chain joins TRBV7-9 to TRBJ2-3, with unresolved D. There are 13 residues in the CDR3. Trimming took off 6 bases at V and 3 bases at J, with 10 bases between the two ends. Germline-derived CDR1 and CDR2 are SEHNR and FQNEAQ (reference sequence). CDR3 sequence: CASSRVVTDTQYF. The CDR3 DNA reads as TGTGCCAGCAGTAGAGTGGTTACAGATACGCAGTATTTT.

This rearrangement joins TRBV29-1 to TRBJ1-2; D gene unclear. V lost 5 bases and J 4 bases, leaving 11 bases between the germline ends. This CDR3 region has 12 residues. CDR1 is SQVTM and CDR2 is ANQGSEA in the germline V gene. CDR3 DNA sequence: TGCAGCGTTTTTTGGAGTAGCTATGGCTACACCTTC. Its translation is CSVFWSSYGYTF.

V and J are TRBV2 and TRBJ1-1; TRBD1 might be the D (6 bases). The CDR3 is made up of 14 amino acids. V lost 5 bases and J lost 3, with 13 bases in between. Germline CDR1 and CDR2: SNHLY and FYNNEI. This CDR3 is CASSLGQGYTEAFF. The CDR3 DNA reads as TGTGCCAGCAGTTTAGGCCAGGGGTACACTGAAGCTTTCTTT.

This chain joins TRBV7-2 and TRBJ2-7; D perhaps matches TRBD1 (5 bases). Deletions cut 2 bases from V and 3 bases from J, with 8 bases between. There are 13 residues in the CDR3. The V gene's germline CDR1 is SGHTA and CDR2 FQGNSA. The CDR3 coding sequence is TGTGCCAGCAGCTTACTTCAGGGCTACGAGCAGTACTTC. Translation gives CASSLLQGYEQYF.

This clone showed up just once. CDR3 sequence: CASSILRGGNTEAFF. DNA for the CDR3: TGTGCCAGTAGTATATTGAGAGGGGGCAACACTGAAGCTTTCTTT. The chain employs TRBV19 and TRBJ1-1; 7 bases are shared with TRBD1. Germline V gene data show CDR1 as LNHDA and CDR2 as SQIVND (reference sequence). Trimming at V came to 2 bases and at J to 2 bases, leaving 5 bases not matched to a gene. This CDR3 comprises 15 residues.

The V gene is TRBV28, the J gene TRBJ2-1, with 11 bases lining up with TRBD2. CDR1 and CDR2 (germline): MDHEN, SYDVKM. The CDR3 runs to 16 residues. Trimming at V came to 5 bases and at J to 5 bases, leaving 8 bases not matched to a gene. Written as DNA, the CDR3 is TGTGCCAGCAGTCACCTAGCGGGGGGCCTAAACAATGAGCAGTTCTTC. It is translated as CASSHLAGGLNNEQFF.

The rearrangement joins TRBV28 to TRBJ1-5; 9 bases align to TRBD1. The V segment lost 8 bases and the J segment 7 bases; nucleotides outside the gene matches: 9. CDR1 and CDR2 from the germline V gene are MDHEN and SYDVKM. CDR3 length equals 14 residues. This CDR3 reads CASQRTGEAQPQHF. CDR3 DNA sequence: TGTGCCAGCCAAAGGACAGGGGAAGCGCAGCCCCAGCATTTT. Looking up the rest from reference TRBV28 and TRBJ1-5 gives the full variable domain: DVKVTQSSRYLVKRTGEKVFLECVQDMDHENMFWYRQDPGLGLRLIYFSYDVKMKEKGDIPEGYSVSREKKERFSLILESASTNQTSMYLCASQRTGEAQPQHFGDGTRLSIL.

The J gene is TRBJ2-3, the V gene TRBV2, with TRBD2 matching 11 bases. This CDR3 has 17 residues. The germline CDR1 and CDR2 sequences are SNHLY and FYNNEI. The trim removed 5 bases at V and 1 base at J, leaving 8 bases unmatched. Written as DNA, the CDR3 is TGTGCCAGCAGTATTAGCGGGGGGGCCGAAGGCACAGATACGCAGTATTTT. It translates to CASSISGGAEGTDTQYF.

The V call is TRBV18, the J call TRBJ2-5; 9 nucleotides align to TRBD2. J was trimmed by 4 bases and V by 0 bases; bases with no gene match: 9. CDR1 is KGHSH, CDR2 LQKENI, per germline. The CDR3 is 17 amino acids. DNA for the CDR3: TGTGCCAGCTCACCACCCGTAGCGGGGGATTTTGGAGAGACCCAGTACTTC. This codes for CASSPPVAGDFGETQYF.

The V gene is TRBV27, the J gene TRBJ2-7, with TRBD1 matching over 8 bases. The CDR3 spans 14 residues. Germline V CDR1 and CDR2: MNHEY, SMNVEV (reference sequence). J gave up 2 bases and V 5 bases, and 5 bases lay outside the gene matches. Here the CDR3 DNA reads TGTGCCAGCAGTGGTACAGGGGGACCCTACGAGCAGTACTTC. Its protein is CASSGTGGPYEQYF.

The V and J genes are TRBV15 and TRBJ2-5, with TRBD2 as a possible D gene (6 bases). CDR1 and CDR2 from the germline V gene are LNHNV and YYDKDF (reference sequence). V gave up 5 bases and J gave up 4 bases, with 17 bases separating them. The CDR3 extends over 15 amino acids. DNA of the CDR3: TGTGCCACCAGCGACCCCGGGACTCCCCCAGAGACCCAGTACTTC. Translating gives CATSDPGTPPETQYF.

The rearrangement uses TRBV5-1 and TRBJ2-5; 7 bases map to TRBD2. J was trimmed by 3 bases and V by 1 base; bases with no gene match: 9. CDR3 length: 16 residues. Per the germline V gene, CDR1 is SGHRS and CDR2 is YFSETQ. The CDR3 DNA reads as TGCGCCAGCAGCTTGAACCCTGGCGGGGGTGAAGAGACCCAGTACTTC. It yields the protein CASSLNPGGGEETQYF.

This chain uses TRBV7-6 with TRBJ1-2; 7 nucleotides line up with TRBD1. The junction had 6 bases not matched to a gene; V was cut back by 2 bases and J by 3 bases. Germline CDR1 is SGHVS and CDR2 is FNYEAQ. The CDR3 length is 15 residues. The CDR3 is CASSLNRQGYYGYTF. The CDR3 region has the DNA TGTGCCAGCAGCTTAAACCGACAGGGTTACTATGGCTACACCTTC.

This rearrangement joins TRBV9 to TRBJ1-1; D possibly corresponds to TRBD1 (6 bases). Germline CDR1 SGDLS, CDR2 YYNGEE. The CDR3 consists of 14 residues. Trimming removed 1 base at V and 4 bases at J, with 11 bases between. For the CDR3, the DNA is TGTGCCAGCAGCGTAAAAGGGGGAACCACTGAAGCTTTCTTT. Translating it yields CASSVKGGTTEAFF.

The chain recombines TRBV19 with TRBJ1-5, with D maybe TRBD1 (6 bases). Germline assignment: CDR1 LNHDA and CDR2 SQIVND (reference sequence). Trimming removed 3 bases at V and 2 bases at J, with 8 bases between. The CDR3 is 14 amino acids. CDR3: CASSISGGNQPQHF. Here the CDR3 DNA reads TGTGCCAGTAGTATCTCAGGGGGCAATCAGCCCCAGCATTTT.

The chain uses TRBV6-5 and TRBJ2-7; D perhaps matches TRBD1 (5 bases). Germline assignment: CDR1 MNHEY and CDR2 SVGAGI. This CDR3 contains 14 residues. Trimming shortened V by 7 bases and J by 1 base, and 14 bases separated the two germline ends. CDR3 nucleotides: TGTGCCAGCACCCCGACAGCGTTTTCCTACGAGCAGTACTTC. This translates into CASTPTAFSYEQYF.

The CDR3 coding sequence is TGTGCCCCAGAGGTCCGGGTCACCGGGGAGCTGTTTTTT. It yields the protein CAPEVRVTGELFF. The V call is TRBV21-1, the J call TRBJ2-2; TRBD2 reflects the table's D call only, with no check against the DNA. TRBV21-1 is termed a pseudogene. This CDR3 has 13 amino acids.